The 8 T cell receptor beta chains given below trace back to one sample, sequenced in a study of OX40 agonist ivuxolimab in advanced cancers. Profiled with immunoSEQ multiplex PCR; TCRdb holds only in-frame clones, not every one. Among about 74,000 clones listed, approximately 88% were seen once. Sequencing used CD4+ or CD8+ T cells sorted from blood, obtained in a trial of the OX40 agonist ivuxolimab. These TCRs come from an adult with an advanced solid tumor such as melanoma, head and neck, liver or kidney cancer.

This clone was counted only a few times. The chain recombines TRBV30 with TRBJ1-4, with D hard to call. Germline V lookup: CDR1 GTSNPN, CDR2 SVGIG (reference sequence). This CDR3 spans 11 amino acids. Trimming cost V 2 bases and J 13 bases, with 11 bases left between them. The CDR3, as DNA: TGTGCCTGGAGTTCCGGGGTCGGACTGTTTTTT. This encodes CAWSSGVGLFF.

V usage is TRBV11-2 and J usage is TRBJ1-1; D gene uncertain. Trimming took 4 bases from V and 3 from J, leaving 9 bases between them. Per germline, CDR1 SGHAT and CDR2 FQNNGV. This CDR3 spans 13 amino acids. CDR3 sequence (DNA): TGTGCCAGCAGCTCCGACCGGTACACTGAAGCTTTCTTT. Amino acid sequence: CASSSDRYTEAFF.

The chain employs TRBV28 and TRBJ2-7; D not certain. The CDR3 is 12 residues long. Germline V gives CDR1 MDHEN, CDR2 SYDVKM. Trimming removed 6 bases from V and 3 bases from J, with 9 bases in between. CDR3 region: CASRLSGYEQYF. The DNA for the CDR3 is TGTGCCAGCAGACTCTCAGGCTACGAGCAGTACTTC.

The chain uses TRBV18 and TRBJ1-1; tentative D call: TRBD1 (6 bases). The CDR3 runs 14 residues. CDR1 and CDR2 (germline): KGHSH, LQKENI. V was shortened by 3 bases and J by 2 bases, with 10 bases between the two germline ends. This CDR3 reads CASSPIQGNTEAFF. The CDR3 DNA sequence: TGTGCCAGCTCACCCATACAGGGAAACACTGAAGCTTTCTTT.

CDR3 in amino acids: CASSRGGVGNQPQHF. DNA for the CDR3: TGTGCCAGCTCCCGGGGGGGGGTTGGCAATCAGCCCCAGCATTTT. The rearrangement uses TRBV18 and TRBJ1-5; possibly TRBD1 for D (5 bases). The germline V gene encodes CDR1 KGHSH and CDR2 LQKENI. The CDR3 contains 15 residues. Trimming removed 6 bases from V and 2 bases from J, with 14 bases in between. Full variable domain (missing parts from reference TRBV18 and TRBJ1-5): NAGVMQNPRHLVRRRGQEARLRCSPMKGHSHVYWYRQLPEEGLKFMVYLQKENIIDESGMPKERFSAEFPKEGPSILRIQQVVRGDSAAYFCASSRGGVGNQPQHFGDGTRLSIL.

V is TRBV6-1 and J is TRBJ2-3; D is uncertain. In germline, CDR1 is MNHNS, CDR2 SASEGT. This CDR3 contains 12 residues. The V and J ends lost 2 bases and 5 bases respectively, with 5 bases between them. The CDR3 DNA follows: TGTGCCAGCAGTGAAAACAAAGATACGCAGTATTTT. Its protein product is CASSENKDTQYF.

This clone has only one observation. The rearrangement uses TRBV28 and TRBJ1-5; D might be TRBD1 (5 bases). Trimming took 8 bases from V and 4 from J, leaving 9 bases between them. This CDR3 contains 12 residues. Germline-derived CDR1 and CDR2 are MDHEN and SYDVKM. The CDR3 sequence is CASGGKNQPQHF. CDR3 nucleotides: TGTGCCAGCGGGGGGAAAAATCAGCCCCAGCATTTT.

V gene TRBV9 combines with J gene TRBJ2-2; D ambiguous. Germline CDR1 SGDLS, CDR2 YYNGEE. The CDR3 length is 13 residues. Trimming cost V 3 bases and J 2 bases, with 5 bases left between them. The DNA of the CDR3 is TGTGCCAGCAGCGCGACAAACACCGGGGAGCTGTTTTTT. Amino acid sequence: CASSATNTGELFF. The entire variable domain, with the rest obtained from reference TRBV9 and TRBJ2-2, is as follows: DSGVTQTPKHLITATGQRVTLRCSPRSGDLSVYWYQQSLDQGLQFLIQYYNGEERAKGNILERFSAQQFPDLHSELNLSSLELGDSALYFCASSATNTGELFFGEGSRLTVL.